This TCR beta chain was obtained from a study of T-cell reconstitution after alpha-beta-depleted transplantation in children. V was pared by 3 bases and J by 6 bases, with 7 bases of the junction left unmatched. The CDR3 covers 14 residues. Germline assignment: CDR1 SQVTM and CDR2 ANQGSEA. The table lists this clonotype with many counts. Library preparation (for TCRbeta) was performed with unique molecular identifiers. TCRdb reprocessed the PCR reads via MiXCR and lists one record per CDR3 protein. Of 200,000 or so distinct CDR3 sequences listed, 6.3% are singletons. The sequences come from PBMCs, collected before TCRalphabeta/CD19-depleted stem cell transplant. The source is a girl under two years old with combined immunodeficiency, due to receive a stem cell transplant. This chain links TRBV29-1 with TRBJ2-1; the match to TRBD1 covers 8 bases. CDR3: CSVDRGLDRNEQFF. In DNA form, the CDR3 reads TGCAGCGTTGACAGGGGGCTTGACCGCAATGAGCAGTTCTTC.